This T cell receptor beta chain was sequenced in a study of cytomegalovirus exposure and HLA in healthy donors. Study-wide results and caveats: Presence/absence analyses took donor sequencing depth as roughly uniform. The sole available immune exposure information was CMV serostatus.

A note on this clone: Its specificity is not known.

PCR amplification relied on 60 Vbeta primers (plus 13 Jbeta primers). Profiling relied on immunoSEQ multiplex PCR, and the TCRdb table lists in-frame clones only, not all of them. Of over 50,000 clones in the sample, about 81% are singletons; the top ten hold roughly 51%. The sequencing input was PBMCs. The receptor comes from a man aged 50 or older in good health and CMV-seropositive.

Here the CDR3 DNA reads TGTGCCAGTAGTAGAGACAGGGTTCAGCCCCAGCATTTT. This sequence encodes CASSRDRVQPQHF. The chain employs TRBV19 and TRBJ1-5, with 7 nucleotides matching TRBD1. The CDR3 is 13 residues long. Trimming cost V 4 bases and J 6 bases; bases outside gene matches: 3. Germline V CDR1 and CDR2: LNHDA, SQIVND (reference sequence).